The T cell receptor (beta chain) described here comes from a study of T cells expressing NK-cell markers. Findings and caveats of the study: One observes that, in several donors, these clonotypes were also the leading ones within the CD3+CD56-NKG2C+ fraction.

As to this clonotype: Its antigen is as yet unknown.

TCRdb reprocessed the 5' RACE reads, with one entry per CDR3 protein and no DNA. The table lists about 400,000 distinct CDR3 sequences. The CDR3 loop spans 13 amino acids. Per germline, CDR1 SQVTM and CDR2 ANQGSEA. The receptor was isolated from a woman in her forties or fifties in good health. The sequenced material came from blood T cells: a sorted CD56 or NKG2C T cell subset, CD4+ or CD8+ T cells, or bulk PBMC T cells (not recorded which). This chain connects TRBV29-1 to TRBJ1-1; the D gene TCRdb calls, TRBD1, cannot be checked with no DNA. The CDR3 is CSVTGTGAALAFF.